The T cell receptor beta chain described here comes from a study of shared clonotypes between healthy human individuals. On this clone itself: The antigen remains undetermined. Other DNA sequences in the sample encode the same CDR3.

CD45RO-negative CD8 cells positively selected for CCR7 made up the naive population, which excluded terminally differentiated effector memory CD45RA+ cells. The CDR3 runs 13 residues. CDR1 SNHLY and CDR2 FYNNEI come from the germline V gene. The junction had 1 base not matched to a gene; V was cut back by 1 base and J by 4 bases. Clones were read by immunoSEQ multiplex PCR, and TCRdb kept only the in-frame ones, dropping some. The sample yields hundreds of thousands of clones, about 96% seen once. Study findings and constraints: Relative to memory subsets, naive subsets generally showed larger estimated richness. Blood alone was sampled, and tissue repertoires likely differ.

The sequencing input was naive CD8+ T cells sorted from blood. The receptor was isolated from a woman younger than 45 in good health. This chain links TRBV2 with TRBJ2-7, with 7 nucleotides matching TRBD2. CDR3 protein: CASSEGLAYEQYF. In nucleotides, the CDR3 is TGTGCCAGCAGTGAAGGACTAGCTTACGAGCAGTACTTC.